Presented here are 7 T cell receptor beta chains from one specimen sequenced in a study of neurological immune-mediated disorders (dated 2019 in TCRdb). Receptor amplification or capture employed 5' RACE. The sequencing machine was an Illumina HiSeq 2500. TCRdb reanalyzed the raw reads on its own, using fastp at Q25 for trimming and MiXCR for clone calling, and kept in-frame beta chains. Every distinct CDR3 protein forms one entry, paired with its most common genes and DNA. This sample holds tens of thousands of distinct CDR3 sequences; about 7% were observed only once. Just over 5.5% of the sample belongs to the ten largest clones. Material: CD4+ T cells from blood. Receptor source: a man aged 50-59 years in good health.

This clonotype was detected many times. The gene calls are TRBV6-6 and TRBJ2-7, with 7 nucleotides matching TRBD2. CDR1 MNHNY and CDR2 SVGAGI come from the germline V gene (reference sequence). J gave up 0 bases and V 6 bases, and 11 bases lay outside the gene matches. The CDR3 runs 16 residues. CDR3 coding DNA: TGTGCCAGCAGATACCTAGCGGCAAAAAGCTCCTACGAGCAGTACTTC. Translated: CASRYLAAKSSYEQYF.

This chain links TRBV5-1 with TRBJ1-4; unclear D gene. The V and J ends lost 4 bases and 5 bases respectively, with 9 bases between them. The germline V gene encodes CDR1 SGHRS and CDR2 YFSETQ. The CDR3 consists of 13 residues. CDR3 protein: CASSGDGNEKLFF. CDR3 nucleotides: TGCGCCAGCAGCGGAGACGGAAATGAAAAACTGTTTTTT.

This clonotype came up many times. J is TRBJ2-7 and V is TRBV13; 8 bases map to TRBD2. CDR3 size: 15 residues. Germline V CDR1 and CDR2: PRHDT, FYEKMQ (reference sequence). The ends lost 7 bases at V and 7 bases at J; junction bases unmatched: 15. The CDR3 is CASKVRGGLQWEQYF. In DNA, the CDR3 is TGTGCCAGCAAAGTCCGGGGGGGGCTACAATGGGAGCAGTACTTC.

This clonotype has ten or more counts. The chain links TRBV18 to TRBJ2-6; no clear D gene. Between the trimmed V and J ends, which lost 1 base and 2 bases, there was a span of 6 bases. The CDR3 extends over 15 amino acids. Germline loops: CDR1 KGHSH, CDR2 LQKENI. The CDR3 is CASSPQGTGANVLTF. CDR3 DNA: TGTGCCAGCTCACCACAGGGTACTGGGGCCAACGTCCTGACTTTC.

This clonotype was counted many times. The V and J genes are TRBV18 and TRBJ2-1; D remains ambiguous. Germline CDR1 KGHSH, CDR2 LQKENI. Between the trimmed V and J ends, which lost 1 base and 8 bases, there was a span of 15 bases. CDR3 length: 15 amino acids. CDR3 region: CASSPLNSRGDEQFF. CDR3 nucleotides: TGTGCCAGCTCACCACTAAATTCAAGAGGCGATGAGCAGTTCTTC.

This clonotype has at least ten counts. The chain recombines TRBV20-1 with TRBJ2-3; 11 bases align to TRBD2. The CDR3 spans 15 residues. Germline V gene sequence: CDR1 DFQATT, CDR2 SNEGSKA (reference sequence). V dropped 2 bases and J dropped 4; count of bases not matched to a gene: 5. In DNA form, the CDR3 reads TGCAGTGCTAGACGACTAGCGGGATCGGCAGATACGCAGTATTTT. Translation gives CSARRLAGSADTQYF.

This clonotype was counted ten times or more. V gene TRBV18 combines with J gene TRBJ2-2; a weak D match, TRBD1 (6 bases). The CDR3 runs to 16 residues. From germline, CDR1 is KGHSH and CDR2 LQKENI. The V end was cut by 6 bases, the J end by 0 bases, with 14 bases between. CDR3 nucleotides: TGTGCCAGCTCCCCTACGGACAGAACGAACACCGGGGAGCTGTTTTTT. Translating it yields CASSPTDRTNTGELFF.